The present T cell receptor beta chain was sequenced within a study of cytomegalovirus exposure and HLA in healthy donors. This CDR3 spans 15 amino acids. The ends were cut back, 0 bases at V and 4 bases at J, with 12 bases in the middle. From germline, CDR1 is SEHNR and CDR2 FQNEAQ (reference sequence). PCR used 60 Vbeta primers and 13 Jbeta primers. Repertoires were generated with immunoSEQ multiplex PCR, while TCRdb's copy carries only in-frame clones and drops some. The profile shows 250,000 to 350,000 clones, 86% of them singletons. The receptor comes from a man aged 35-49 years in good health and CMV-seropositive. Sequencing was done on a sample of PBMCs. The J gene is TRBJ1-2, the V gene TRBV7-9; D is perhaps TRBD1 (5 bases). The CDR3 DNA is TGTGCCAGCAGCTTAGCGGGGGGGTCCAGCTATGGCTACACCTTC. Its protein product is CASSLAGGSSYGYTF.